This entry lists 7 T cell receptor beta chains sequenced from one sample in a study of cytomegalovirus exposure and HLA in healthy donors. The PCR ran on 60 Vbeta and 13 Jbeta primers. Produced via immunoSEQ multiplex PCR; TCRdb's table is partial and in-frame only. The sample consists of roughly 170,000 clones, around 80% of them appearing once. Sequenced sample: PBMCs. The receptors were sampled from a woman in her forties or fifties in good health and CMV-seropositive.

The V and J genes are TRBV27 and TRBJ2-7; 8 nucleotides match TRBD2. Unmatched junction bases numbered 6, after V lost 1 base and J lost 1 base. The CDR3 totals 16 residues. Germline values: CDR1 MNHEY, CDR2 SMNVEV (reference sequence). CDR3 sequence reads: CASSLFGGAPSYEQYF. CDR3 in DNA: TGTGCCAGCAGTTTATTCGGGGGGGCCCCTTCCTACGAGCAGTACTTC.

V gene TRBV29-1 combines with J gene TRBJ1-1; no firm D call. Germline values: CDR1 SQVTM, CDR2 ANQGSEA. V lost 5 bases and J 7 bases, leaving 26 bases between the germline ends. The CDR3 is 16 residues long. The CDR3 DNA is TGCAGCGTTCACCCTGGGTCCACGGTCGGGTACGGTGAAGCTTTCTTT. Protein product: CSVHPGSTVGYGEAFF.

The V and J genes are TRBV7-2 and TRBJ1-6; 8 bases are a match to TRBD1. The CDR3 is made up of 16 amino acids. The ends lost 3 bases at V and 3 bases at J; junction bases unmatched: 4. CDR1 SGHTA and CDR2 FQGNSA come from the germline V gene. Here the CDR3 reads CASSLGQAIYNSPLHF. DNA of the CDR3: TGTGCCAGCAGCTTGGGACAGGCAATCTATAATTCACCCCTCCACTTT.

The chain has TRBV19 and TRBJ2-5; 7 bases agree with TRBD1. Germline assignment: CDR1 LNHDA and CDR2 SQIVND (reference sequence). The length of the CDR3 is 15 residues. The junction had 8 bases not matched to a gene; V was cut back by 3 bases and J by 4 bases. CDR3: CASSIGQVGTETQYF. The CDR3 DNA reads TGTGCCAGTAGTATCGGACAGGTTGGGACAGAGACCCAGTACTTC. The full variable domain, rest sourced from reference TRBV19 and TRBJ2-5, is DGGITQSPKYLFRKEGQNVTLSCEQNLNHDAMYWYRQDPGQGLRLIYYSQIVNDFQKGDIAEGYSVSREKKESFPLTVTSAQKNPTAFYLCASSIGQVGTETQYFGPGTRLLVL.

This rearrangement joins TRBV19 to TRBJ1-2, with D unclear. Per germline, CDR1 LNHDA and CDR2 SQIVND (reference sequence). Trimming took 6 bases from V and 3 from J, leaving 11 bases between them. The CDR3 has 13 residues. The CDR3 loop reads CASRSGMHYGYTF. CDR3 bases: TGTGCCAGTAGGTCGGGGATGCACTATGGCTACACCTTC.

The CDR3 sequence: CASSILGQGANEQFF. The CDR3 DNA is TGTGCCAGTAGTATCTTGGGACAGGGGGCGAATGAGCAGTTCTTC. The J gene is TRBJ2-1, the V gene TRBV19, with 12 bases identical to TRBD1. V was clipped by 3 bases and J by 7 bases; unmatched bases: 4. CDR1 and CDR2 (germline): LNHDA, SQIVND (reference sequence). The CDR3 length is 15 residues.

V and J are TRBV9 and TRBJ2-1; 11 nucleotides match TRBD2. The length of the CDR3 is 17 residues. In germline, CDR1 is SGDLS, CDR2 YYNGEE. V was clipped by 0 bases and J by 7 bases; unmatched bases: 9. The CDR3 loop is CASSVAGSSGGVNEQFF. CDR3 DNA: TGTGCCAGCAGCGTAGCCGGAAGTAGCGGGGGGGTTAATGAGCAGTTCTTC.